The 6 T cell receptor beta chains given below trace back to one sample, sequenced in a study of blood T cell repertoires in COVID-19. Some clones are missing from TCRdb's copy, which holds only in-frame ones; the method was immunoSEQ multiplex PCR. In the table there are around 370,000 clones, around 91% of which are singletons. The sequencing input was peripheral blood. The receptors here all came from a young man with active or convalescent COVID-19.

V usage is TRBV19 and J usage is TRBJ2-3; TRBD2 agrees at 9 bases. Germline trimming cut 6 bases from V and 4 bases from J; bases unmatched to any gene: 5. The CDR3 is made up of 14 amino acids. The germline gives CDR1 LNHDA, CDR2 SQIVND (reference sequence). The CDR3 DNA reads TGTGCCAGTAGATTAGCGGGAGTTGCAGATACGCAGTATTTT. It translates to CASRLAGVADTQYF.

The rearrangement links TRBV7-8 to TRBJ1-2, with 10 bases identical to TRBD1. Germline V gives CDR1 SGHVS, CDR2 FQNEAQ. Unmatched junction bases numbered 14, after V lost 2 bases and J lost 8 bases. CDR3 size: 17 residues. CDR3 in amino acids: CASSLNYDGQGVGGYTF. The CDR3 nucleotides read TGTGCCAGCAGCTTAAATTACGATGGACAGGGGGTAGGAGGCTACACCTTC. Together with reference TRBV7-8 and TRBJ1-2, the CDR3 gives the full variable domain: GAGVSQSPRYKVAKRGQDVALRCDPISGHVSLFWYQQALGQGPEFLTYFQNEAQLDKSGLPSDRFFAERPEGSVSTLKIQRTQQEDSAVYLCASSLNYDGQGVGGYTFGSGTRLTVV.

Here the CDR3 DNA reads TGTGCCAGCAGATTCACCGGGACTAGCGGGAGGACAGATACGCAGTATTTT. It codes for CASRFTGTSGRTDTQYF. V and J are TRBV2 and TRBJ2-3, with TRBD2 identical over 15 bases. The CDR3 covers 17 residues. Germline CDR1 and CDR2: SNHLY and FYNNEI. V shed 6 bases and J 3 bases; nucleotides not matched to a gene: 7.

The CDR3 DNA sequence: TGTGCCTGGAGTGTCTGGGCAGGGGGCACAGATACGCAGTATTTT. Amino acid sequence: CAWSVWAGGTDTQYF. V gene TRBV30 combines with J gene TRBJ2-3; possibly TRBD1 for D (6 bases). CDR1 and CDR2 (germline): GTSNPN, SVGIG (reference sequence). The CDR3 is 15 residues long. V lost 0 bases, J lost 1 base, and 11 bases lay in between.

The chain combines TRBV28 with TRBJ2-7; D is possibly TRBD1 (6 bases). This CDR3 is built from 16 residues. Germline V gene sequence: CDR1 MDHEN, CDR2 SYDVKM. The germline V and J ends were trimmed by 3 bases and 7 bases, with 22 bases remaining between them. The CDR3 sequence: CASSFRTGTRVREQYF. The CDR3, as DNA: TGTGCCAGCAGTTTTCGTACAGGGACCAGAGTACGTGAGCAGTACTTC.

The chain combines TRBV10-2 with TRBJ2-7, with D unresolved. V was trimmed by 2 bases and J by 5 bases, leaving 13 bases between them. Germline lookup yields CDR1 WSHSY and CDR2 SAAADI. The CDR3 runs to 14 residues. CDR3 sequence (DNA): TGCGCCAGCAGTGAGCTAAGTCTCGCCAACGAGCAGTACTTC. Translating it yields CASSELSLANEQYF.